This T cell receptor (beta chain) is from a study of radiation and T cells in renal cell carcinoma. Clones were sequenced by immunoSEQ multiplex PCR, and TCRdb holds only the in-frame ones, with some missing. Of approximately 150,000 clones in the sample, roughly 90% were seen once. Time point indicated: baseline pretreatment blood. Treatment given: 15 Gy SBRT to primary tumor, nephrectomy 4 weeks later. Clear cell pathology was present in this patient's renal cell carcinoma. Concerning this clone itself: Its antigen remains unidentified.

Study-level points and caveats: In blood, top tumor clones expanded by 2 weeks, shrinking by 4. Baseline intratumoral clonotype presence is unknown without pretreatment biopsies.

Germline CDR1 and CDR2: MNHEY and SVGAGI. The CDR3 loop spans 15 amino acids. The V and J ends lost 7 bases and 9 bases, in that order; junction bases with no gene match: 14. The source is a woman aged 70-85 years with renal cell carcinoma. The chain combines TRBV6-5 with TRBJ2-3, with TRBD2 matching over 9 bases. The sample consisted of blood, taken from a patient whose treatment included radiotherapy and nephrectomy. The chain's CDR3 is CASIGEGRGGRTQYF. For the CDR3, the DNA is TGTGCCAGCATCGGTGAGGGGCGGGGGGGCCGGACGCAGTATTTT.